Listed below are T cell receptor beta chains from one sample, sequenced in a study of T cell responses to AZD1222 COVID-19 vaccine. Clones were sequenced by immunoSEQ multiplex PCR, and TCRdb holds only the in-frame ones, with some missing. The sample includes over 150,000 clones, about 91% of them seen just once. The sample was peripheral blood, taken on day 0 of MenACWY control vaccination. Source of these receptors: an adult in good health. The CDR3 runs from the conserved cysteine through the conserved F or W. Each record gives: clone size, J gene, V gene, D gene, CDR3 protein, CDR3 DNA. A D gene is named only where the DNA matches it firmly. Size tells how often a clone was seen (once, few, many) or the class of an expanded clone, and some rows leave it out.

-,TRBJ2-7,TRBV7-9,-,CASRPADSAREQYF,TGTGCCAGCAGACCCGCGGACTCGGCGAGGGAGCAGTACTTC
few,TRBJ1-1,TRBV16,TRBD1,CASSQFPGGNTEAFF,TGTGCCAGCAGCCAATTTCCAGGGGGGAACACTGAAGCTTTCTTT
-,TRBJ2-5,TRBV5-8,TRBD2,CASRKSGSETQYF,TGTGCCAGCAGGAAGAGCGGGAGCGAGACCCAGTACTTC
-,TRBJ2-3,TRBV5-1,TRBD2,CASSFKAGGDTQYF,TGCGCCAGCAGCTTTAAAGCGGGAGGAGATACGCAGTATTTT
-,TRBJ1-2,TRBV7-3,TRBD1,CASSPTGGLPNYGYTF,TGTGCCAGCAGCCCGACAGGGGGCTTACCTAACTATGGCTACACCTTC
-,TRBJ1-1,TRBV28,-,CASSFPGVVSLEAFF,TGTGCCAGCAGTTTCCCAGGGGTTGTCTCCCTGGAAGCTTTCTTT
-,TRBJ2-2,TRBV27,TRBD1,CASSLYRGDTGELFF,TGTGCCAGCAGTTTGTACAGGGGGGATACCGGGGAGCTGTTTTTT
-,TRBJ1-2,TRBV18,-,CASSLRSSGGYTF,TGTGCCAGCTCACTTCGTTCATCCGGGGGCTACACCTTC
once,TRBJ1-3,TRBV5-6,-,CASSLAGGNTIYF,TGTGCCAGCAGCTTGGCAGGTGGAAACACCATATATTTT
-,TRBJ1-2,TRBV6-5,-,CASSPPGVGYTF,TGTGCCAGCAGTCCCCCCGGGGTCGGCTACACCTTC
-,TRBJ1-1,TRBV7-3,-,CASSQGRNTEAFF,TGTGCCAGCAGCCAAGGGCGGAACACTGAAGCTTTCTTT
-,TRBJ2-5,TRBV2,-,CASKGTPQETQYF,TGTGCCAGCAAAGGCACGCCGCAAGAGACCCAGTACTTC
-,TRBJ2-5,TRBV3-1/TRBV3-2,TRBD1,CASSQGFPGGGETQYF,TGTGCCAGCAGCCAAGGGTTCCCAGGGGGTGGAGAGACCCAGTACTTC